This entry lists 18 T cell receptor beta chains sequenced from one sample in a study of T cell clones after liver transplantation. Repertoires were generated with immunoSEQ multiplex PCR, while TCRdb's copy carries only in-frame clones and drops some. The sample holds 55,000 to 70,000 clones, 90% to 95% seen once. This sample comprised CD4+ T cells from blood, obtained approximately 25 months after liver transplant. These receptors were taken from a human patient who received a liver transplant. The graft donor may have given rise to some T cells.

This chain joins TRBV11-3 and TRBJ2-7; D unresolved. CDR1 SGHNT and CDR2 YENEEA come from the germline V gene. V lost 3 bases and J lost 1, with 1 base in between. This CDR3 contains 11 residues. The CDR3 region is CASSFSYEQYF. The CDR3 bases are TGTGCCAGCAGCTTTTCCTACGAGCAGTACTTC. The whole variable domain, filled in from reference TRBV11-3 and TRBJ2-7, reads EAGVVQSPRYKIIEKKQPVAFWCNPISGHNTLYWYLQNLGQGPELLIRYENEEAVDDSQLPKDRFSAERLKGVDSTLKIQPAELGDSAVYLCASSFSYEQYFGPGTRLTVT.

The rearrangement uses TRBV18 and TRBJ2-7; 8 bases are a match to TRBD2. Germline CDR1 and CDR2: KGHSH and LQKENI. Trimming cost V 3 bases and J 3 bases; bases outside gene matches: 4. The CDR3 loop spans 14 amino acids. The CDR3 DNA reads TGTGCCAGCTCACCGACTAGCGCTGACTACGAGCAGTACTTC. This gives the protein CASSPTSADYEQYF.

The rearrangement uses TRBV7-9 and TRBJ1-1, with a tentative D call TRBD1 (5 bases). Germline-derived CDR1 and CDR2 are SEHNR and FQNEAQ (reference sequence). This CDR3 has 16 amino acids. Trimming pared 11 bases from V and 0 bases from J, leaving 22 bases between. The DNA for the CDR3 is TGTGCCGCCCTTTTGCCCCCTGGGGGAGTGAACACTGAAGCTTTCTTT. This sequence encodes CAALLPPGGVNTEAFF.

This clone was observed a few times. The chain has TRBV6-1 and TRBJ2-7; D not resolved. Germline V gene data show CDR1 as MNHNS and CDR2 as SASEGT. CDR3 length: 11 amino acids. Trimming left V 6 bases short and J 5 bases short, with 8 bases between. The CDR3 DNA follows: TGTGCCAGCAGCCCCTACCACGAGCAGTACTTC. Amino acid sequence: CASSPYHEQYF.

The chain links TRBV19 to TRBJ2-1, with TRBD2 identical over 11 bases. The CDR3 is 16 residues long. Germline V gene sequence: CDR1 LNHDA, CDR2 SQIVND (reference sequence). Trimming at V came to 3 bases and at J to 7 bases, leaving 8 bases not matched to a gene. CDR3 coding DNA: TGTGCCAGTAGTATGGGTAGCGGGAGGGCCCGTAATGAGCAGTTCTTC. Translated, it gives CASSMGSGRARNEQFF. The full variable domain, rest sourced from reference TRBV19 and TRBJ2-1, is DGGITQSPKYLFRKEGQNVTLSCEQNLNHDAMYWYRQDPGQGLRLIYYSQIVNDFQKGDIAEGYSVSREKKESFPLTVTSAQKNPTAFYLCASSMGSGRARNEQFFGPGTRLTVL.

The CDR3 bases are TGTGCCAGCAGCTTATTCGGACAGGGTGGGAACACCGGGGAGCTGTTTTTT. This translates into CASSLFGQGGNTGELFF. The gene calls are TRBV7-6 and TRBJ2-2; TRBD1 agrees at 8 bases. The germline gives CDR1 SGHVS, CDR2 FNYEAQ. The V gene end was trimmed by 2 bases and the J gene end by 1 base; junction bases not matched to a gene: 6. The CDR3 contains 17 residues.

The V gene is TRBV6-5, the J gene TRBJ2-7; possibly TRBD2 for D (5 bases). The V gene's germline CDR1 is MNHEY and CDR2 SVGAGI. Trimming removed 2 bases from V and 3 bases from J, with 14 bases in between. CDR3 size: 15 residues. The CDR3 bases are TGTGCCAGCAGTTACACACTAGGGTCAAACTACGAGCAGTACTTC. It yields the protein CASSYTLGSNYEQYF.

CDR3: CAWSVRTGSPYEQYF. The CDR3 DNA is TGTGCCTGGAGTGTAAGGACAGGGTCTCCCTACGAGCAGTACTTC. The chain employs TRBV30 and TRBJ2-7; 8 nucleotides match TRBD1. The germline CDR1 and CDR2 sequences are GTSNPN and SVGIG (reference sequence). The trim removed 0 bases at V and 2 bases at J, leaving 6 bases unmatched. The CDR3 is 15 residues long.

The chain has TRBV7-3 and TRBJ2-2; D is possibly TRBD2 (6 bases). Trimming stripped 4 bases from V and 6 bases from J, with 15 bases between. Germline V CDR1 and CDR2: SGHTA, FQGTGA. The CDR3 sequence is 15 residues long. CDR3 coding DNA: TGTGCCAGCAGCTCCGGGACTTACGGCTCCGGGGAGCTGTTTTTT. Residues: CASSSGTYGSGELFF. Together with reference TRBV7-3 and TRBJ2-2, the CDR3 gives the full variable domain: GAGVSQTPSNKVTEKGKYVELRCDPISGHTALYWYRQSLGQGPEFLIYFQGTGAADDSGLPNDRFFAVRPEGSVSTLKIQRTERGDSAVYLCASSSGTYGSGELFFGEGSRLTVL.

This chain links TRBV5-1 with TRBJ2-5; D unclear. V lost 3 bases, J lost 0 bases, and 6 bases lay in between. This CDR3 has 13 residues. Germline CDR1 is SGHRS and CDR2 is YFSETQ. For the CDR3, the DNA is TGCGCCAGCAGCTCGATGTACCAAGAGACCCAGTACTTC. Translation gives CASSSMYQETQYF.

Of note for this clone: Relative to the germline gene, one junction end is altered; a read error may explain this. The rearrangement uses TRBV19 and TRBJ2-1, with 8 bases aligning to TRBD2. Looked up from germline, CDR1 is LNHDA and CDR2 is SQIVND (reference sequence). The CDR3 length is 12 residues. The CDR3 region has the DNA TGTGCCAGTAGTATAGTCCGGGGGGGTCTGGTCTTC. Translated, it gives CASSIVRGGLVF.

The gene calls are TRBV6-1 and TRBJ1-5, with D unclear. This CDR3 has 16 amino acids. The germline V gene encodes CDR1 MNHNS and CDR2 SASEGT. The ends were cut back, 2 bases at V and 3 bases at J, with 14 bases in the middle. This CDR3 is CASSERGYGSNQPQHF. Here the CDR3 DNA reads TGTGCCAGCAGTGAAAGAGGTTACGGATCCAATCAGCCCCAGCATTTT.

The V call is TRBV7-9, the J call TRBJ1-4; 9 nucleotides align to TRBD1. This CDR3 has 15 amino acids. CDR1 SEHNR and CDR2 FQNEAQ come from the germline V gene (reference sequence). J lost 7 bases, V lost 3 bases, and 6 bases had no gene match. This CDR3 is CASSFTGGAGEKLFF. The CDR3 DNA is TGTGCCAGCAGCTTTACAGGGGGCGCGGGTGAAAAACTGTTTTTT.

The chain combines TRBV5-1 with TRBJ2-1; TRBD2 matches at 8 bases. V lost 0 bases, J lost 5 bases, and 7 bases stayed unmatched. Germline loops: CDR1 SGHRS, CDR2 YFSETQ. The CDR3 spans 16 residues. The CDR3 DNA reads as TGCGCCAGCAGCTTGGCCGTACTAGCGGACGACAATGAGCAGTTCTTC. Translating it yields CASSLAVLADDNEQFF.

CDR3 in amino acids: CASSPGLMSYGYTF. The CDR3 nucleotides are TGCGCCAGCAGCCCAGGCCTGATGAGCTATGGCTACACCTTC. The rearrangement links TRBV4-1 to TRBJ1-2; D gene uncertain. Trimming removed 4 bases from V and 4 bases from J, with 13 bases in between. Germline V CDR1 and CDR2: MGHRA, YSYEKL. The CDR3 spans 14 residues.

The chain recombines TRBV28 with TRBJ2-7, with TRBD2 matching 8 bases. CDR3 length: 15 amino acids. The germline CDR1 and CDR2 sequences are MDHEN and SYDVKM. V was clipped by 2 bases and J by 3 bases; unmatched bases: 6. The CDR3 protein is CASSLHLAGGYEQYF. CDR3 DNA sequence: TGTGCCAGCAGTTTACATCTGGCGGGAGGCTACGAGCAGTACTTC.

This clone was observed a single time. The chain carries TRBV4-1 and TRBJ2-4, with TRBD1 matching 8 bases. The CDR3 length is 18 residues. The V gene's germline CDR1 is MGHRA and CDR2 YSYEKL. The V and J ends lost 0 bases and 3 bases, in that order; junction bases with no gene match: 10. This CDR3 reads CASSQDTGQGAIKNIQYF. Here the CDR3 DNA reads TGCGCCAGCAGCCAAGATACAGGGCAGGGGGCAATCAAAAACATTCAGTACTTC.

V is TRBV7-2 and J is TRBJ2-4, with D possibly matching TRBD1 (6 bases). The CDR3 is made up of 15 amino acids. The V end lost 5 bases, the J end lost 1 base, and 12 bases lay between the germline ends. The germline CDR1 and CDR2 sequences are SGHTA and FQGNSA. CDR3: CASSTNRVAKNIQYF. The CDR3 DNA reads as TGTGCCAGCAGCACCAACAGGGTGGCCAAAAACATTCAGTACTTC.